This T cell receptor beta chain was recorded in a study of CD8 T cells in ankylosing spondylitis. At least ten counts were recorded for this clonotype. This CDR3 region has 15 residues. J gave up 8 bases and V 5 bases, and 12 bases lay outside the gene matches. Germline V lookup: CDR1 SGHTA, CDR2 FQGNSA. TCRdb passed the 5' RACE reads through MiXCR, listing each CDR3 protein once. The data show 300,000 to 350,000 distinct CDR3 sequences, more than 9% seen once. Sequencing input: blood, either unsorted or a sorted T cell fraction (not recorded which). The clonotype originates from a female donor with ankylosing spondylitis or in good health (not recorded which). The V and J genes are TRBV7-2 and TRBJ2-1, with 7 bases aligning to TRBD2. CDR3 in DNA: TGTGCCAGCAGCCACGGGACTAAAAGCGCCTATGAGCAGTTCTTC. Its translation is CASSHGTKSAYEQFF. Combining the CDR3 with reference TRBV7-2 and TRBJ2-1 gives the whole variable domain GAGVSQSPSNKVTEKGKDVELRCDPISGHTALYWYRQSLGQGLEFLIYFQGNSAPDKSGLPSDRFSAERTGGSVSTLTIQRTQQEDSAVYLCASSHGTKSAYEQFFGPGTRLTVL.